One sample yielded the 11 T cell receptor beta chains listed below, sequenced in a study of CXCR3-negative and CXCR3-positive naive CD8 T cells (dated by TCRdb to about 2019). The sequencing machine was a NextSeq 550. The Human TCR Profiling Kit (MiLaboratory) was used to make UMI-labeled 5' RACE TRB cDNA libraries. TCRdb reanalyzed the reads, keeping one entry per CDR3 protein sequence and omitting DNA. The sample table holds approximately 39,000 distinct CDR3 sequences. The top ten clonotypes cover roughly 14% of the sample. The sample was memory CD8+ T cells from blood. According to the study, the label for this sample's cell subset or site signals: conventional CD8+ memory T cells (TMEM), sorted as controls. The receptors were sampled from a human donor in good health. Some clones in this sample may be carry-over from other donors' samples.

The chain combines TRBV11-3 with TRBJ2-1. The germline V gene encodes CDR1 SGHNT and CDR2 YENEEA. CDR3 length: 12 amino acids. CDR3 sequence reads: CASSFQNNEQFF.

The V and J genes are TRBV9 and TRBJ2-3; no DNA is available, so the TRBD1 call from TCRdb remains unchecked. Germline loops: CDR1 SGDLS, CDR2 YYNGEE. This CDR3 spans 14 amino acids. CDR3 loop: CASSDRTSTDTQYF.

This CDR3 reads CASSPGGGSRYTF. The V and J genes are TRBV14 and TRBJ1-2; the TCRdb call, TRBD1, lacks DNA for checking. Germline V gene data show CDR1 as SGHDN and CDR2 as FVKESK. This CDR3 region has 13 residues.

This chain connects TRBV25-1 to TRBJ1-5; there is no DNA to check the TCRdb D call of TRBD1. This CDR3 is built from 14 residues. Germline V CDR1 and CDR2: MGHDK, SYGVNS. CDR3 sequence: CASSDGTLNQPQHF.

The CDR3: CASSADGTSGYNEQFF. V usage is TRBV9 and J usage is TRBJ2-1; TCRdb designates TRBD2, a call that cannot be tested without DNA. The CDR3 runs to 16 residues. The germline gives CDR1 SGDLS, CDR2 YYNGEE.

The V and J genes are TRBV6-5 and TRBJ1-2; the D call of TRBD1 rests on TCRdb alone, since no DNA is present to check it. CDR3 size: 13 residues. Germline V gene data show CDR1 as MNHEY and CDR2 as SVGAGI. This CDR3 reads CASSYSRTGGYTF.

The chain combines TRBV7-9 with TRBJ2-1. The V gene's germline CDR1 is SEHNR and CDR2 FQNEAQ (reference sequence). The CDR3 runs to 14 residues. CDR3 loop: CASSYKVGYNEQFF.

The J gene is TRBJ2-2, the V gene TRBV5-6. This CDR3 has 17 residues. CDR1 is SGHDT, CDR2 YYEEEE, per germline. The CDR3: CASSLELDLANTGELFF.

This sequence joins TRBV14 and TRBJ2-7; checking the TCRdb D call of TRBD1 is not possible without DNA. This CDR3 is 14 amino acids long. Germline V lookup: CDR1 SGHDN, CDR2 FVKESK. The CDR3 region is CASSKHREGVEQYF.

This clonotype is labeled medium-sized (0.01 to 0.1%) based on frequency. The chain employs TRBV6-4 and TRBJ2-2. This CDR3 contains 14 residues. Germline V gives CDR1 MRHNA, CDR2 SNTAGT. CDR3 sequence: CASSDSTNTGELFF.

The CDR3 is CASSSTGGEQYF. The chain recombines TRBV6-5 with TRBJ2-7; TCRdb's assignment of TRBD1 cannot be checked, as there is no DNA. This CDR3 has 12 amino acids. In germline, CDR1 is MNHEY, CDR2 SVGAGI.